A selection of T cell receptor beta chains follows, all from one sample in a study of Graves' ophthalmopathy and Graves' hyperthyroidism. Via MiXCR, TCRdb re-called the multiplex PCR reads, giving one row per CDR3 protein. The sample comprises about 16,000 distinct CDR3 sequences, about 46% of which are singletons, and over 25% rests with the top ten. The sample consisted of peripheral blood. The receptor set was obtained from a woman aged 40 to 50 with stable Graves' hyperthyroidism. Each CDR3 is given with its conserved first and last residue.

>TRBV5-4|TRBJ1-2
CASSPPDSGVYGYTF
>TRBV15|TRBJ1-6
CATSREEGGADSPLHF
>TRBV19|TRBJ1-5
CASSRSPGQGAGQPQHF
>TRBV2|TRBJ2-1
CASNPGTSWSKEFF
>TRBV5-4|TRBJ2-1
CASSSGESSYNEQFF
>TRBV9|TRBJ2-5
CASSVEGGTQYF
>TRBV11-2|TRBJ2-1
CASSLDLDEQFF
>TRBV30|TRBJ1-1
CAWSVGEGRTEAFF
>TRBV19|TRBJ2-1
CASSIPRGQGHNEQFF
>TRBV20-1|TRBJ1-1
CSARGLQGPNTEAFF
>TRBV19|TRBJ1-5
CASSIGPNQPQHF
>TRBV19|TRBJ2-3
CASTSSGGARDTQYF
>TRBV2|TRBJ2-5
CASSVEETQYF
>TRBV5-5|TRBJ1-6
CASSLDHGASGSPLHF
>TRBV12-3/TRBV12-4|TRBJ2-7
CASSFIHEQYF
>TRBV11-2|TRBJ2-7
CASSLVKARQEQYF
>TRBV6-2/TRBV6-3|TRBJ1-6
CASSYSTGQGNSPLHF
>TRBV7-9|TRBJ2-7
CASSPVGGGYEQYF
>TRBV2|TRBJ2-1
CASRDAYNEQFF
>TRBV7-7|TRBJ2-1
CASSLGRYNEQFF
>TRBV2|TRBJ2-3
CASSEASSVTDTQYF
>TRBV6-2/TRBV6-3|TRBJ2-7
CASSVTSGRDYEQYF
>TRBV6-1|TRBJ2-7
CASSAATGEGYEQYF
>TRBV6-2/TRBV6-3|TRBJ1-5
CASSLGQGTQPQHF
>TRBV7-9|TRBJ1-2
CASSLGTGALKGYTF
>TRBV28|TRBJ2-7
CASSPQDRTYEQYF